The present T cell receptor beta chain was sequenced within a study of molecular identifiers for immune sequencing clone quantification (dated by TCRdb to the late 2010s). In the study overall: For a replicate experiment, RNA from roughly 18,000 or 92,000 naive CD8 T cells was divided into five aliquots, of which four were sequenced. CD8 T cells were used in a methods study to benchmark molecular-identifier clustering-based TCR repertoire sequencing (MIDCIRS) and TCR RNA copy counting. Broader findings and caveats from the paper: Identical TCR molecules sharing a barcode could cause highly expanded clone sizes to be underestimated. When barcode sub-clustering was not used, chimeric consensus sequences inflated TCR diversity, with chimeras reaching as high as 47%. Modeling gave 3 to 3.5 recovered TCR RNA copies per cell versus around 10 by digital PCR, implying around 31% capture efficiency. The naive libraries included spiked-in Jurkat TCR RNA (approximately ten copies' worth), and this RNA is not part of the donor repertoire. Clones above 20 RNA copies held over 98% of molecules in CMV-specific effector cells but under 1% in naive cells. Spiked-in Jurkat TCR RNA equal to a single cell's worth was reported to be detectable even within one million naive CD8 T cells.

Receptors were amplified or captured by PCR. The sample was run on an Illumina HiSeq 4000. Bulk TCR libraries were made following a previously described method, with the TCR primers given in Table S5. The Qiagen AllPrep DNA/RNA kit was used to purify total RNA. Before analysis, reads from multiple sequencing runs of one library were combined. On the authors' methods: Reads were retained only if the reads had an exact TCR constant sequence, and the retained reads were trimmed to 150 nt and grouped according to their 12-nt molecular barcodes. Reads inside each barcode group were sub-clustered using a 15% Levenshtein threshold, and a quality-weighted consensus sequence was constructed for each RNA molecule. Non-functional sequences were discarded, and so were lower-count sequences lying one edit away from another sequence. Based on fitting two negative binomial distributions, any barcode sub-cluster with under 20% of the maximum read count was discarded. TCRdb applied fastp at Q25 and MiXCR to the public reads, then kept only in-frame beta chains. Each CDR3 protein appears once, grouped with its most common genes and DNA. The V and J calls were determined by TCRdb, not by the authors. This sample is represented by about 320,000 distinct CDR3 sequences; about a fifth of them were singletons. Approximately 0.84% of the sample is held by the ten biggest clonotypes.

Libraries of naive CD8 T cells were generated from roughly 21,000 to 960,000 sorted cells, with 10%, 30% or 50% of the purified RNA used. On a BD FACSAria II, naive CD8 T cells were FACS-sorted as CD8+CD4-CCR7+CD45RA+ and collected into RLT Plus buffer. To test detection sensitivity, Jurkat RNA equivalent to about ten TCR copies was spiked into samples of about 17,000-1,100,000 naive CD8 T cells. Enrichment of CD8 T cells was performed with RosetteSep CD8+ T Cell Enrichment Cocktail and Ficoll-Paque, after which ACK red cell lysis was carried out. The V and J ends are trimmed by 10 bases and 0 bases, leaving 11 bases between them. CDR1 SEHNR and CDR2 FQNEAQ are derived from the germline V gene (reference sequence). Spanning cysteine to phenylalanine, the CDR3 consists of 13 amino acids. Only the CDR3 region is kept as DNA, spanning 39 bases read in frame from base 1. There are many counts of this clonotype. This receptor's antigen is unknown. Per-nucleotide qualities are absent, and no much larger clonotype sits a single base away.

The receptor was derived from a human donor in good health. Some libraries in this study had Jurkat cell RNA spiked in. Specimen: naive CD8+ T cells from blood, with Jurkat cell RNA spiked in. Read against the paper, the sample's cell subset or site label means: FACS-sorted CD8+CD4-CCR7+CD45RA+ naive T cells. The rearrangement combines TRBV7-9 with TRBJ2-3; 7 matching bases give a weak D call of TRBD2. The bases read TGTGCCACGGGGGGCCCTAGCACAGATACGCAGTATTTT. The translation is CATGGPSTDTQYF.